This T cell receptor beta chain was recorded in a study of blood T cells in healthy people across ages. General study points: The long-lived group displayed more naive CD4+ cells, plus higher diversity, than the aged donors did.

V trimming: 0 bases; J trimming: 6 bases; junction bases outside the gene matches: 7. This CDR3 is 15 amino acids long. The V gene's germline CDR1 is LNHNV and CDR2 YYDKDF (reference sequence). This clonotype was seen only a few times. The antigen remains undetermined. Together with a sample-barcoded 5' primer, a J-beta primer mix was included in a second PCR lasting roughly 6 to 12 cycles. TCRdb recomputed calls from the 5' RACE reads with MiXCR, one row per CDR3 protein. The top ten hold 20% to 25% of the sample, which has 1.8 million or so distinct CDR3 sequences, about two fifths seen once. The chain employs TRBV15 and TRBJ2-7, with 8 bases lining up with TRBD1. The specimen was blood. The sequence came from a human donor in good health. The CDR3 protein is CATSRDLTGVGEQYF. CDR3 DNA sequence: TGTGCCACCAGCAGAGATTTGACAGGGGTAGGCGAGCAGTACTTC. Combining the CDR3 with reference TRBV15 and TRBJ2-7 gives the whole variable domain DAMVIQNPRYQVTQFGKPVTLSCSQTLNHNVMYWYQQKSSQAPKLLFHYYDKDFNNEADTPDNFQSRRPNTSFCFLDIRSPGLGDTAMYLCATSRDLTGVGEQYFGPGTRLTVT.